This TCR beta chain stems from a study of blood T cell repertoires in COVID-19. The overall study: Material from acute and convalescent COVID-19 was sourced from the United States, Italy and Spain. The cDNA or gDNA used as material had been derived from T cells, B-cell-depleted T cells, or PBMCs.

The CDR3 sequence is 14 residues long. V lost 1 base and J lost 2, with 9 bases in between. Per germline, CDR1 MNHEY and CDR2 SMNVEV (reference sequence). The table came from immunoSEQ multiplex PCR; TCRdb's copy has only in-frame clones and leaves some out. The sample records around 150,000 clones, around 80% being singletons. The rearrangement links TRBV27 to TRBJ2-7; perhaps TRBD2 as D (5 bases). The sample was peripheral blood. The TCR was taken from a woman at least 80 years old with acute or convalescent COVID-19. The CDR3 loop reads CASSLWGEPYEQYF. The CDR3 DNA follows: TGTGCCAGCAGTTTATGGGGAGAGCCCTACGAGCAGTACTTC.